This is a list of T cell receptor beta chains from one sample in a study of control samples from healthy donors and cancer patients. TCRdb's copy holds only in-frame clones and misses some; the assay was immunoSEQ multiplex PCR. The repertoire holds 170,000 or so clones, with roughly 94% as singletons. The sample comprised blood. The receptors stem from a woman aged 40 to 49 in good health. The CDR3 runs from the conserved cysteine through the conserved F or W. D genes are given only for firm matches. Part of the rows lack a size; the others show once, few, many or a class for expanded clones.

j_gene | abundance | v_gene | d_gene | CDR3aa | CDR3nt
TRBJ2-5 | . | TRBV5-4 | TRBD2 | CASSLEPGLATETQYF | TGTGCCAGCAGCCTCGAACCGGGACTAGCGACAGAGACCCAGTACTTC
TRBJ1-2 | . | TRBV7-2 | . | CASSPRRGGRGGSGYGYTF | TGTGCCAGCAGCCCAAGGCGAGGCGGCAGGGGAGGATCTGGCTATGGCTACACCTTC
TRBJ1-5 | . | TRBV6-2/TRBV6-3 | . | CASSYSKSVGSVASNQPQHF | TGTGCCAGCAGTTACTCGAAAAGTGTAGGGAGCGTCGCTAGCAATCAGCCCCAGCATTTT
TRBJ2-1 | . | TRBV28 | TRBD2 | CASLKPGLGRNEQFF | TGTGCCAGCCTAAAACCGGGACTAGGGAGGAATGAGCAGTTCTTC
TRBJ1-1 | . | TRBV6-6 | . | CASRWVGTEAFF | TGTGCCAGCCGATGGGTGGGCACTGAAGCTTTCTTT
TRBJ1-6 | . | TRBV19 | TRBD1 | CATNGDRANGSPLHF | TGTGCCACCAACGGGGACAGGGCTAATGGTTCACCCCTCCACTTT
TRBJ1-1 | . | TRBV9 | . | CASSVSQGMGTEAFF | TGTGCCAGCAGCGTAAGCCAGGGGATGGGGACTGAAGCTTTCTTT
TRBJ1-4 | once | TRBV3-1/TRBV3-2 | TRBD1 | CASSDRTGWSNEKLFF | TGTGCCAGCAGCGATAGGACAGGGTGGTCTAATGAAAAACTGTTTTTT
TRBJ1-4 | . | TRBV18 | . | CASSPPGSLNEKLFF | TGTGCCAGCTCACCACCGGGCAGTCTAAATGAAAAACTGTTTTTT
TRBJ1-2 | . | TRBV7-9 | TRBD1 | CASSTGQNYGYTF | TGTGCCAGCAGCACGGGACAGAACTATGGCTACACCTTC
TRBJ1-3 | . | TRBV7-2 | . | CASSLGRNSGNTIYF | TGTGCCAGCAGCTTGGGCCGGAACTCTGGAAACACCATATATTTT
TRBJ2-2 | . | TRBV5-4 | TRBD2 | CASSTSGGVTGELFF | TGTGCCAGCAGCACTAGCGGGGGGGTCACCGGGGAGCTGTTTTTT
TRBJ1-2 | . | TRBV2 | TRBD1 | CASSLTGGERGYGYTF | TGTGCCAGCAGTCTGACAGGGGGAGAGAGAGGCTATGGCTACACCTTC
TRBJ1-2 | . | TRBV28 | . | CASSSVPGDGYTF | TGTGCCAGCAGTTCCGTTCCAGGGGACGGCTACACCTTC
TRBJ2-2 | . | TRBV19 | . | CASSLQENTGELFF | TGTGCCAGTAGTCTTCAGGAGAACACCGGGGAGCTGTTTTTT
TRBJ1-1 | once | TRBV5-4 | TRBD1 | CASSLDYRGGTEAFF | TGTGCCAGCAGCTTGGATTACAGGGGGGGCACTGAAGCTTTCTTT
TRBJ1-2 | once | TRBV9 | . | CASSVGEDYYGYTF | TGTGCCAGCAGCGTAGGTGAAGATTACTATGGCTACACCTTC
TRBJ2-3 | . | TRBV18 | TRBD2 | CASKTSGGPDTQYF | TGTGCCAGCAAGACTAGCGGGGGACCAGATACGCAGTATTTT
TRBJ2-2 | . | TRBV5-6 | . | CASSLLGNTGELFF | TGTGCCAGCAGCTTGTTGGGCAACACCGGGGAGCTGTTTTTT
TRBJ1-2 | . | TRBV6-2/TRBV6-3 | . | CASSYLYRSTYGYTF | TGTGCCAGCAGTTATCTATACAGGAGTACCTATGGCTACACCTTC
TRBJ2-7 | . | TRBV7-6 | . | CASSQVGGLGEQYF | TGTGCCAGCAGCCAAGTGGGTGGCCTTGGGGAGCAGTACTTC
TRBJ1-1 | . | TRBV15 | . | CATSRSHGGGAEAFF | TGTGCCACCAGCAGATCCCACGGAGGGGGTGCTGAAGCTTTCTTT
TRBJ1-6 | . | TRBV19 | . | CASSQGRNSPLHF | TGTGCCAGTAGCCAGGGGCGTAATTCACCCCTCCACTTT
TRBJ2-7 | . | TRBV2 | . | CASVGDGGPEQYF | TGTGCCAGCGTGGGGGATGGCGGTCCCGAGCAGTACTTC